This T cell receptor beta chain was found in a study of identical twins. Each CDR3 protein gets one entry after TCRdb re-called the 5' RACE reads with MiXCR. Here the sample spans approximately 300,000 distinct CDR3 sequences, roughly 8.6% being singletons. These same data were also listed under a study on yellow fever vaccine responses in identical twins.

This TCR derives from a woman aged 18 to 35 in good health. What was sequenced was CD8+ T cells sorted from blood.

Written as DNA, the CDR3 is TGTGCCAGCAGTGACGGGTTCGGTAATTCACCCCTCCACTTT. Its protein product is CASSDGFGNSPLHF. V is TRBV6-1 and J is TRBJ1-6, with unresolved D. The germline CDR1 and CDR2 sequences are MNHNS and SASEGT. The V end lost 3 bases, the J end lost 6 bases, and 9 bases lay between the germline ends. This CDR3 contains 14 residues.